A selection of T cell receptor beta chains follows, all from one sample in a study of T cells in localized non-small cell lung cancer. Some clones are missing from TCRdb's copy, which holds only in-frame ones; the method was immunoSEQ multiplex PCR. The table includes 2,500 to 3,500 clones, about 29% detected once. Sequenced material: lung tumor tissue, taken before any cancer treatment. These receptors originate from a woman aged 35 to 69 with stage I squamous cell lung carcinoma. Both conserved end residues are part of each CDR3. D genes are given only for firm matches. Not every row has a clone size; where given, it reads once, few, many or a size class.

>TRBV15|hyperexpanded|TRBJ1-1|.
CATSPFRGNTEAFF
TGTGCCACCAGCCCCTTTAGGGGTAACACTGAAGCTTTCTTT
>TRBV15|.|TRBJ2-3|TRBD2
CATSRGSGRFHSSTDTQYF
TGTGCCACCAGCAGGGGTAGCGGGAGGTTTCATTCTAGCACAGATACGCAGTATTTT
>TRBV9|few|TRBJ2-7|.
CASSSGPPIDYEQYF
TGTGCCAGCAGCTCAGGACCACCAATCGACTACGAGCAGTACTTC
>TRBV6-8|few|TRBJ1-2|.
CASSLDSRGGYTF
TGTGCCAGCAGTCTCGACTCCAGGGGTGGCTACACCTTC
>TRBV11-3|.|TRBJ2-1|TRBD1
CASSLFRGPYNEQFF
TGTGCCAGCAGCTTATTCAGGGGGCCGTACAATGAGCAGTTCTTC
>TRBV9|medium-sized|TRBJ2-2|TRBD1
CASSVVGTGLIGELFF
TGTGCCAGCAGCGTGGTCGGGACAGGGTTAATCGGGGAGCTGTTTTTT
>TRBV19|few|TRBJ2-2|.
CASSPDPGELFF
TGTGCCAGTAGTCCTGACCCCGGGGAGCTGTTTTTT
>TRBV28|few|TRBJ2-2|TRBD1
CASIPFGRQGAGELFF
TGTGCCAGCATACCCTTCGGTAGACAGGGGGCCGGGGAGCTGTTTTTT
>TRBV19|once|TRBJ2-5|.
CASSIGEKVSETQYF
TGTGCCAGTAGTATAGGGGAGAAGGTTTCGGAGACCCAGTACTTC
>TRBV2|few|TRBJ1-1|.
CASSELGGFTEAFF
TGTGCCAGCAGTGAACTGGGGGGGTTTACTGAAGCTTTCTTT